The 27 T cell receptor beta chains given below trace back to one sample, sequenced in a study of identical twins. TCRdb fed the 5' RACE reads into MiXCR, producing one record per CDR3 protein. The sample lists 240,000 or so distinct CDR3 sequences; 9.5% to 15% were seen once. This sample also belongs to another study, concerning yellow fever vaccine responses in identical twins.

Material: memory (CD45RO+) T cells sorted from blood. All receptors come from a woman between 18 and 29 years old in good health.

This clonotype was seen a few times. The chain joins TRBV4-3 to TRBJ2-5; 7 nucleotides agree with TRBD2. Trimming at V came to 0 bases and at J to 5 bases, leaving 6 bases not matched to a gene. This CDR3 is 15 amino acids long. Germline V lookup: CDR1 LGHNA, CDR2 YSLEER. CDR3: CASSQERAGVETQYF. DNA of the CDR3: TGCGCCAGCAGCCAAGAAAGGGCGGGAGTGGAGACCCAGTACTTC.

The V and J genes are TRBV2 and TRBJ2-1; 11 bases map to TRBD2. Germline values: CDR1 SNHLY, CDR2 FYNNEI. The CDR3 is 15 amino acids. The V and J ends lost 2 bases and 6 bases, in that order; junction bases with no gene match: 3. The CDR3 is CASSENLAGGNEQFF. Written as DNA, the CDR3 is TGTGCCAGCAGTGAAAACCTAGCGGGGGGCAATGAGCAGTTCTTC. Using reference TRBV2 and TRBJ2-1 for the parts outside the CDR3, the full variable domain is EPEVTQTPSHQVTQMGQEVILRCVPISNHLYFYWYRQILGQKVEFLVSFYNNEISEKSEIFDDQFSVERPDGSNFTLKIRSTKLEDSAMYFCASSENLAGGNEQFFGPGTRLTVL.

This chain uses TRBV5-1 with TRBJ2-5; TRBD1 or TRBD2 may be the D gene (5 bases each). CDR3 length: 14 amino acids. V lost 3 bases and J lost 5, with 14 bases in between. CDR1 and CDR2 from the germline V gene are SGHRS and YFSETQ. The CDR3 here is CASSSQGGDETQYF. CDR3 nucleotide sequence: TGCGCCAGCAGCTCCCAGGGTGGGGACGAGACCCAGTACTTC.

This rearrangement joins TRBV18 to TRBJ2-1; 13 nucleotides align to TRBD2. With 0 bases clipped from V and 9 bases from J, the junction kept 5 bases outside the gene matches. The germline CDR1 and CDR2 sequences are KGHSH and LQKENI. The CDR3 is 16 residues long. For the CDR3, the DNA is TGTGCCAGCTCACCACCGGGACTAGCGGGGAGTGGTGAGCAGTTCTTC. Translating gives CASSPPGLAGSGEQFF.

In its sample, this clonotype was seen many times. The CDR3 nucleotides are TGCGCCAGCAGCTTGGCCGGGCGACTAGCGGGGGACCCGGATACGCAGTATTTT. This sequence encodes CASSLAGRLAGDPDTQYF. This chain links TRBV5-1 with TRBJ2-3; 12 bases fit TRBD2. The germline V gene has CDR1 SGHRS and CDR2 YFSETQ. The CDR3 loop spans 18 amino acids. V lost 0 bases, J lost 6 bases, and 11 bases stayed unmatched.

The chain links TRBV6-1 to TRBJ2-7, with TRBD2 as a possible D gene (5 bases). The CDR3 runs to 14 residues. CDR1 is MNHNS and CDR2 is SASEGT in the germline V gene. V was clipped by 6 bases and J by 2 bases, with 14 bases between them. The CDR3 spells CASSPRGRTYEQYF. In DNA, the CDR3 is TGTGCCAGCAGCCCTCGGGGAAGAACCTACGAGCAGTACTTC.

This clonotype appeared a few times. V is TRBV14 and J is TRBJ2-5; 9 bases are shared with TRBD1. The germline CDR1 and CDR2 sequences are SGHDN and FVKESK. Losses at the gene ends were 4 bases for V and 6 bases for J; bases not matched to a gene: 9. The CDR3 runs 15 residues. The CDR3 bases are TGTGCCAGCAGCCGCCTGGGACAGGGTGGGAAGACCCAGTACTTC. Translated: CASSRLGQGGKTQYF.

A few counts support this clonotype. The rearrangement links TRBV15 to TRBJ1-4; D is undetermined. The V gene's germline CDR1 is LNHNV and CDR2 YYDKDF (reference sequence). The CDR3 is 14 residues long. With 3 bases removed from V and 8 bases from J, the gap between germline ends came to 13 bases. In DNA form, the CDR3 reads TGTGCCACCAGCAGTCCCCGGGAGAGCGAAAAACTGTTTTTT. Its protein is CATSSPRESEKLFF.

This clonotype occurred a few times. V usage is TRBV7-2 and J usage is TRBJ2-5; 10 bases align to TRBD2. Germline CDR1 and CDR2: SGHTA and FQGNSA. This CDR3 region has 16 residues. J lost 5 bases, V lost 1 base, and 7 bases had no gene match. The CDR3 DNA sequence: TGTGCCAGCAGCTTAGGAGGACTAGCGGAGTGGGAGACCCAGTACTTC. Translating gives CASSLGGLAEWETQYF.

V is TRBV29-1 and J is TRBJ1-1; TRBD1 agrees at 10 bases. Germline V gives CDR1 SQVTM, CDR2 ANQGSEA. This CDR3 region has 14 residues. The trim removed 6 bases at V and 6 bases at J, leaving 10 bases unmatched. This CDR3 reads CSVTHGTGAAEAFF. CDR3 in DNA: TGCAGCGTAACCCATGGGACAGGGGCCGCTGAAGCTTTCTTT.

This clonotype was counted ten times or more. The genes are TRBV7-2 and TRBJ2-7; TRBD1 aligns across 7 bases. Per the germline V gene, CDR1 is SGHTA and CDR2 is FQGNSA. The J segment lost 4 bases and the V segment lost 0 bases, leaving 3 bases of the junction unmatched. This CDR3 region has 14 residues. This chain's CDR3 is CASSLAGQIYEQYF. The CDR3 coding sequence is TGTGCCAGCAGCTTAGCGGGACAGATTTACGAGCAGTACTTC.

This clonotype was detected many times. The chain uses TRBV12-3 or TRBV12-4 and TRBJ2-1; TRBD1 aligns across 12 bases. J was trimmed by 8 bases and V by 5 bases; bases with no gene match: 22. The CDR3 has 20 amino acids. The CDR3 is CASSPIIGGVGTGGRDEQFF. CDR3 bases: TGTGCCAGCAGTCCTATCATAGGGGGGGTCGGGACAGGGGGCAGGGATGAGCAGTTCTTC.

V and J are TRBV20-1 and TRBJ2-5; 7 nucleotides line up with TRBD1. Germline assignment: CDR1 DFQATT and CDR2 SNEGSKA (reference sequence). V was pared by 0 bases and J by 2 bases, with 6 bases of the junction left unmatched. This CDR3 comprises 15 residues. In DNA form, the CDR3 reads TGCAGTGCTAGAGATAGCACAGGGGAGCAAGAGACCCAGTACTTC. Its translation is CSARDSTGEQETQYF.

The rearrangement links TRBV20-1 to TRBJ2-1; TRBD2 matches 7 bases. There are 15 residues in the CDR3. Germline assignment: CDR1 DFQATT and CDR2 SNEGSKA (reference sequence). V dropped 5 bases and J dropped 7; count of bases not matched to a gene: 14. The CDR3, as DNA: TGCAGTGCTGAGTCCTTGGGGAGGGCCCAAAATGAGCAGTTCTTC. Its translation: CSAESLGRAQNEQFF.

This clonotype was detected many times. V is TRBV7-2 and J is TRBJ2-7, with D unresolved. The CDR3 sequence is 21 residues long. Germline CDR1 and CDR2: SGHTA and FQGNSA. Trimming removed 1 base from V and 5 bases from J, with 33 bases in between. This CDR3 is CASSLGAWEKLGKPTTNEQYF. In DNA, the CDR3 is TGTGCCAGCAGCTTAGGAGCTTGGGAAAAGTTAGGAAAGCCCACTACGAACGAGCAGTACTTC.

This chain uses TRBV4-1 with TRBJ2-7; 7 positions agree with TRBD2. V shed 0 bases, J shed 3 bases, and the junction held 14 bases outside the gene matches. From germline, CDR1 is MGHRA and CDR2 YSYEKL. This CDR3 contains 18 residues. The CDR3: CASSQEGGGAGPNYEQYF. CDR3 DNA sequence: TGCGCCAGCAGCCAAGAGGGGGGGGGAGCGGGACCCAACTACGAGCAGTACTTC.

The chain employs TRBV5-1 and TRBJ2-5; TRBD2 agrees at 9 bases. The CDR3 loop spans 15 amino acids. Per the germline V gene, CDR1 is SGHRS and CDR2 is YFSETQ. The ends lost 0 bases at V and 5 bases at J; junction bases unmatched: 5. The CDR3 DNA reads as TGCGCCAGCAGCTTGGCCGCTAGCGGGAAGGAGACCCAGTACTTC. It encodes CASSLAASGKETQYF.

This clonotype has just a few counts. The chain couples TRBV7-9 to TRBJ2-1; 9 bases fit TRBD2. The CDR3 runs 17 residues. Germline V gene lookup returns CDR1 SEHNR and CDR2 FQNEAQ (reference sequence). The V segment lost 0 bases and the J segment 9 bases; nucleotides outside the gene matches: 12. In DNA, the CDR3 is TGTGCCAGCAGCTTAGCGGCGCGACTAGCGGCACCAGGTGAGCAGTTCTTC. Its protein product is CASSLAARLAAPGEQFF.

The chain employs TRBV6-2 or TRBV6-3 and TRBJ1-4; D is perhaps TRBD1 (6 bases). The CDR3 contains 14 residues. The germline V gene encodes CDR1 MNHEY and CDR2 SVGEGT. V lost 8 bases and J lost 8, with 18 bases in between. CDR3 amino acids: CASWALGGHEKLFF. The CDR3 nucleotides are TGTGCCAGCTGGGCCCTGGGGGGCCACGAAAAACTGTTTTTT.

The chain uses TRBV19 and TRBJ1-2, with 7 bases matching TRBD1. J was trimmed by 9 bases and V by 6 bases; bases with no gene match: 10. This CDR3 region has 13 residues. Germline lookup yields CDR1 LNHDA and CDR2 SQIVND (reference sequence). The CDR3 sequence is CASSRQGTRSYTF. CDR3 bases: TGTGCCAGTAGCCGACAGGGTACTAGGAGCTACACCTTC.

The gene calls are TRBV7-8 and TRBJ2-5, with TRBD2 matching over 8 bases. Unmatched junction bases numbered 11, after V lost 5 bases and J lost 3 bases. The length of the CDR3 is 16 residues. Germline V gene data show CDR1 as SGHVS and CDR2 as FQNEAQ. This CDR3 is CASSARLLAVKETQYF. CDR3 sequence (DNA): TGTGCCAGCAGCGCCAGATTACTAGCGGTAAAAGAGACCCAGTACTTC.

The chain uses TRBV7-9 and TRBJ1-2; D unclear. V lost 1 base, J lost 3 bases, and 12 bases lay in between. Germline CDR1 and CDR2: SEHNR and FQNEAQ (reference sequence). The CDR3 sequence is 15 residues long. CDR3 bases: TGTGCCAGCAGCTTAGTATCTTCCGGGCACTATGGCTACACCTTC. This codes for CASSLVSSGHYGYTF. Full variable domain (remainder filled in from reference TRBV7-9 and TRBJ1-2): DTGVSQNPRHKITKRGQNVTFRCDPISEHNRLYWYRQTLGQGPEFLTYFQNEAQLEKSRLLSDRFSAERPKGSFSTLEIQRTEQGDSAMYLCASSLVSSGHYGYTFGSGTRLTVV.

There are many counts of this clonotype. This sequence joins TRBV7-2 and TRBJ2-7; 8 bases match TRBD1. The CDR3 loop spans 14 amino acids. V dropped 4 bases and J dropped 2; count of bases not matched to a gene: 4. Germline loops: CDR1 SGHTA, CDR2 FQGNSA. CDR3 in DNA: TGTGCCAGCAGCTCGGGACAGGTACCCTACGAGCAGTACTTC. The encoded protein is CASSSGQVPYEQYF. The whole variable domain, filled in from reference TRBV7-2 and TRBJ2-7, reads GAGVSQSPSNKVTEKGKDVELRCDPISGHTALYWYRQSLGQGLEFLIYFQGNSAPDKSGLPSDRFSAERTGGSVSTLTIQRTQQEDSAVYLCASSSGQVPYEQYFGPGTRLTVT.

This clonotype was seen only a few times. V and J are TRBV12-3 or TRBV12-4 and TRBJ2-1, with D hard to call. This CDR3 is 15 amino acids long. V was pared by 0 bases and J by 5 bases, with 11 bases between. In nucleotides, the CDR3 is TGTGCCAGCAGTTTAGCGACACGGAGTGACAATGAGCAGTTCTTC. This gives the protein CASSLATRSDNEQFF.

This sequence joins TRBV20-1 and TRBJ2-1; 14 bases are a match to TRBD2. The germline V gene has CDR1 DFQATT and CDR2 SNEGSKA (reference sequence). With V trimmed by 6 bases and J by 9 bases, 7 bases remained unmatched. CDR3 size: 14 residues. The DNA for the CDR3 is TGCAGTGCCGGGACTAGCGGGGGCTCTAGTGAGCAGTTCTTC. This sequence encodes CSAGTSGGSSEQFF.

This clonotype was found a few times. The rearrangement joins TRBV7-2 to TRBJ2-5, with 7 bases fitting TRBD2. The CDR3 is 14 residues long. The V gene end was trimmed by 8 bases and the J gene end by 2 bases; junction bases not matched to a gene: 8. Germline CDR1 is SGHTA and CDR2 is FQGNSA. The CDR3 DNA reads as TGTGCCAGCGGGGCGCGGGGGAAACAAGAGACCCAGTACTTC. It codes for CASGARGKQETQYF.

This clonotype was counted only a few times. The chain carries TRBV5-1 and TRBJ2-6; D is unresolved. V lost 0 bases to trimming and J lost 0 bases, with 7 bases between them. This CDR3 comprises 16 residues. Germline lookup yields CDR1 SGHRS and CDR2 YFSETQ. As DNA, the CDR3 is TGCGCCAGCAGCTTGGGGGTCGTCTCTGGGGCCAACGTCCTGACTTTC. Amino acid sequence: CASSLGVVSGANVLTF. Full variable domain (missing parts from reference TRBV5-1 and TRBJ2-6): KAGVTQTPRYLIKTRGQQVTLSCSPISGHRSVSWYQQTPGQGLQFLFEYFSETQRNKGNFPGRFSGRQFSNSRSEMNVSTLELGDSALYLCASSLGVVSGANVLTFGAGSRLTVL.